The 3 T cell receptor beta chains given below trace back to one sample, sequenced in a study of siplizumab effects on memory and regulatory T cells. TCRdb's copy holds only in-frame clones and misses some; the assay was immunoSEQ multiplex PCR. The sample consists of about 50,000 clones, about 93% of them appearing once. Specimen: CD8+ T cells sorted from blood. The source is a human donor in good health.

This chain connects TRBV20-1 to TRBJ2-7; D is ambiguous. The V gene's germline CDR1 is DFQATT and CDR2 SNEGSKA (reference sequence). Trimming took 6 bases from V and 7 from J, leaving 10 bases between them. The CDR3 contains 10 residues. As DNA, the CDR3 is TGCAGTGCGCCCGGTGGTGAGCAGTACTTC. It is translated as CSAPGGEQYF.

The chain employs TRBV28 and TRBJ2-5, with a tentative D call TRBD1 (5 bases). The V gene lost 10 bases and the J gene lost 5 bases, with 14 bases spanning the gap. The CDR3 consists of 12 residues. Germline CDR1 and CDR2: MDHEN and SYDVKM. For the CDR3, the DNA is TGTGCCATACAACACAGGACGGAGACCCAGTACTTC. Protein sequence: CAIQHRTETQYF.

The V call is TRBV4-2, the J call TRBJ2-1, with 7 bases aligning to TRBD2. V trimming: 1 base; J trimming: 5 bases; junction bases outside the gene matches: 14. Germline assignment: CDR1 LGHNA and CDR2 YNFKEQ. The CDR3 sequence is 18 residues long. This CDR3 reads CASSQGGRVSLDHNEQFF. The CDR3 DNA sequence: TGTGCCAGCAGCCAAGGAGGGAGGGTATCTCTCGATCACAATGAGCAGTTCTTC.